The 2 T cell receptor beta chains below come from one sample, sequenced in a study of T-cell reconstitution after alpha-beta-depleted transplantation in children (dated by TCRdb to about 2016). The treatment or condition label here, explained by the study, means: allogeneic hematopoietic cell transplantation with graft depleted of TCRalphabeta T cells and CD19 B cells. The receptor library was made with PCR. The reads were generated on an Illumina HiSeq 2500. TCR library preparation used molecular barcoding, with unique molecular identifiers applied to normalize quantification of the TCRbeta repertoire. TCRdb itself trimmed the public reads at Q25 with fastp, ran MiXCR and retained productive beta chains. Records with the same CDR3 protein are collapsed into one entry carrying the most frequent genes and DNA. The sample data list around 250,000 distinct CDR3 sequences, and about 26% of these were observed just once. Roughly 2.5% of the sample belongs to the ten largest clones.

The sequencing here drew on PBMCs, taken before TCRalphabeta/CD19-depleted stem cell transplant. These receptor sequences come from a girl aged 2 to 9 with Fanconi anemia, due to receive a stem cell transplant.

This clonotype was counted ten times or more. V and J are TRBV15 and TRBJ2-7; TRBD2 is a possible D gene (5 bases). V shed 0 bases and J shed 3 bases, with 6 bases lying between them. The CDR3 sequence is 13 residues long. Germline V CDR1 and CDR2: LNHNV, YYDKDF (reference sequence). The CDR3 bases are TGTGCCACCAGCAGAGATGAGGGCTACGAGCAGTACTTC. Encoded protein: CATSRDEGYEQYF. The full variable domain, its missing parts supplied by reference TRBV15 and TRBJ2-7, is DAMVIQNPRYQVTQFGKPVTLSCSQTLNHNVMYWYQQKSSQAPKLLFHYYDKDFNNEADTPDNFQSRRPNTSFCFLDIRSPGLGDTAMYLCATSRDEGYEQYFGPGTRLTVT.

There are many counts of this clonotype. The rearrangement links TRBV20-1 to TRBJ2-2; D is perhaps TRBD1 or TRBD2 (5 bases each). Trimming stripped 3 bases from V and 4 bases from J, with 9 bases between. This CDR3 comprises 13 residues. Germline lookup yields CDR1 DFQATT and CDR2 SNEGSKA (reference sequence). In DNA, the CDR3 is TGCAGTGCTAGGATGGGGACCACCGGGGAGCTGTTTTTT. Amino acids: CSARMGTTGELFF.